Below, 14 T cell receptor beta chains from the same sample are listed, as sequenced in a study of shared clonotypes between healthy human individuals. Using immunoSEQ multiplex PCR, the repertoire was profiled, and TCRdb retains in-frame clones only, with some absent. The data contain some 680,000 clones, about three quarters of them seen just once; the ten biggest clones take up roughly 1.9%. The sequenced material came from memory CD4+ T cells sorted from blood. Indicated subset: CD45RA-negative fraction. Every receptor here comes from a woman younger than 45 in good health.

The V and J genes are TRBV6-5 and TRBJ2-5; 10 bases are a match to TRBD1. CDR3 length: 15 residues. Looked up from germline, CDR1 is MNHEY and CDR2 is SVGAGI. With V trimmed by 4 bases and J by 5 bases, 7 bases remained unmatched. CDR3 amino acids: CASSSGQGFIETQYF. The CDR3 nucleotides read TGTGCCAGCAGTTCGGGACAGGGGTTTATCGAGACCCAGTACTTC.

The chain links TRBV7-9 to TRBJ1-4; perhaps TRBD1 as D (6 bases). The CDR3 loop spans 14 amino acids. The germline V and J ends were trimmed by 5 bases and 2 bases, with 9 bases remaining between them. CDR1 is SEHNR and CDR2 is FQNEAQ in the germline V gene (reference sequence). The CDR3 bases are TGTGCCAGCAGCGTGGGACATACTAATGAAAAACTGTTTTTT. Translating gives CASSVGHTNEKLFF.

The count of this clone is one. V usage is TRBV9 and J usage is TRBJ2-7; a weak D match, TRBD2 (6 bases). The CDR3 is 14 residues long. Trimming removed 4 bases at V and 7 bases at J, with 18 bases between. CDR1 and CDR2 from the germline V gene are SGDLS and YYNGEE. The CDR3: CASSPSGGAGEQYF. DNA for the CDR3: TGTGCCAGCAGCCCTAGTGGGGGAGCGGGTGAGCAGTACTTC.

CDR3: CASTGRRYTEAFF. The CDR3 bases are TGTGCCAGCACCGGGAGAAGGTACACTGAAGCTTTCTTT. The chain employs TRBV28 and TRBJ1-1; D remains ambiguous. Germline CDR1 is MDHEN and CDR2 is SYDVKM. Between the trimmed V and J ends, which lost 7 bases and 3 bases, there was a span of 12 bases. There are 13 residues in the CDR3.

The chain's CDR3 is CASRPTSGFSYEQYF. The CDR3 DNA sequence: TGTGCCAGCAGGCCGACTAGCGGATTCTCCTACGAGCAGTACTTC. The chain is built from TRBV2 and TRBJ2-7; 9 nucleotides align to TRBD2. With 6 bases clipped from V and 0 bases from J, the junction kept 6 bases outside the gene matches. The germline V gene encodes CDR1 SNHLY and CDR2 FYNNEI. The CDR3 length is 15 residues.

The J gene is TRBJ2-1, the V gene TRBV7-6; D perhaps matches TRBD2 (5 bases). V was trimmed by 1 base and J by 0 bases, leaving 10 bases between them. The CDR3 is made up of 16 amino acids. Germline V gene lookup returns CDR1 SGHVS and CDR2 FNYEAQ. The CDR3 loop reads CASSLVGGSSYNEQFF. For the CDR3, the DNA is TGTGCCAGCAGCTTAGTTGGTGGGAGCTCCTACAATGAGCAGTTCTTC. The entire variable domain, with the rest obtained from reference TRBV7-6 and TRBJ2-1, is as follows: GAGVSQSPRYKVTKRGQDVALRCDPISGHVSLYWYRQALGQGPEFLTYFNYEAQQDKSGLPNDRFSAERPEGSISTLTIQRTEQRDSAMYRCASSLVGGSSYNEQFFGPGTRLTVL.

V and J are TRBV28 and TRBJ1-5; no reliable D call. Looked up from germline, CDR1 is MDHEN and CDR2 is SYDVKM. This CDR3 has 18 residues. Trimming shortened V by 2 bases and J by 2 bases, and 19 bases separated the two germline ends. The CDR3: CASSLAWAVLAGNQPQHF. The CDR3 DNA sequence: TGTGCCAGCAGTTTAGCCTGGGCGGTTCTCGCGGGCAATCAGCCCCAGCATTTT.

The chain joins TRBV5-1 to TRBJ2-1, with 9 positions matching TRBD1. CDR1 and CDR2 (germline): SGHRS, YFSETQ. This CDR3 is 15 amino acids long. Trimming cost V 3 bases and J 4 bases; bases outside gene matches: 5. The CDR3 DNA sequence: TGCGCCAGCAGCTCAAGACAGGGGGGATACAATGAGCAGTTCTTC. Translation gives CASSSRQGGYNEQFF.

This chain joins TRBV4-1 and TRBJ2-1, with 9 nucleotides matching TRBD2. Germline-derived CDR1 and CDR2 are MGHRA and YSYEKL. This CDR3 spans 16 amino acids. V was pared by 0 bases and J by 7 bases, with 7 bases of the junction left unmatched. In DNA, the CDR3 is TGCGCCAGCAGCCAAGATCTCGCGGGAGGGGTTAATGAGCAGTTCTTC. This encodes CASSQDLAGGVNEQFF.

The DNA for the CDR3 is TGCAGCGTTAGGGCAGGGAGTATCCAAGAGACCCAGTACTTC. Translated, it gives CSVRAGSIQETQYF. This chain uses TRBV29-1 with TRBJ2-5, with D possibly being TRBD1 or TRBD2 (5 bases each). Between the trimmed V and J ends, which lost 5 bases and 1 base, there was a span of 14 bases. The V gene's germline CDR1 is SQVTM and CDR2 ANQGSEA. CDR3 length: 14 residues.

The V and J genes are TRBV19 and TRBJ2-7, with D possibly TRBD2 on 5 matching bases. V lost 5 bases to trimming and J lost 0 bases, with 14 bases between them. This CDR3 region has 15 residues. In germline, CDR1 is LNHDA, CDR2 SQIVND (reference sequence). CDR3 protein: CASSREGGSSYEQYF. DNA for the CDR3: TGTGCCAGTAGTCGGGAAGGTGGATCCTCCTACGAGCAGTACTTC.

This clone was detected a few times. The sample carries other DNA sequences with the same CDR3. V is TRBV28 and J is TRBJ1-2, with D uncertain. The V gene lost 7 bases and the J gene lost 0 bases, with 3 bases spanning the gap. The CDR3 is 11 residues long. The germline V gene has CDR1 MDHEN and CDR2 SYDVKM. The CDR3 DNA reads TGTGCCAGCACTGCTAACTATGGCTACACCTTC. The encoded protein is CASTANYGYTF.

This clone was found once. This sequence joins TRBV28 and TRBJ1-2; D not resolved. This CDR3 region has 16 residues. The germline CDR1 and CDR2 sequences are MDHEN and SYDVKM. The V end was cut by 4 bases, the J end by 3 bases, with 18 bases between. This CDR3 is CASSSPGQALDYGYTF. For the CDR3, the DNA is TGTGCCAGCAGTTCCCCGGGTCAGGCTCTTGACTATGGCTACACCTTC.

The chain has TRBV5-1 and TRBJ2-5; D possibly matches TRBD1 or TRBD2 (5 bases each). Germline V lookup: CDR1 SGHRS, CDR2 YFSETQ. The CDR3 has 14 amino acids. The V and J ends lost 2 bases and 2 bases respectively, with 10 bases between them. As DNA, the CDR3 is TGCGCCAGCAGCTTCCGGGACGGACAAGAGACCCAGTACTTC. This gives the protein CASSFRDGQETQYF.